These 2 T cell receptor beta chains were all obtained from the same sample, sequenced in a study of pediatric ulcerative colitis. Profiled with immunoSEQ multiplex PCR; TCRdb holds only in-frame clones, not every one. The table lists 5,500 to 7,000 clones, under 90% of them singletons. Sequenced input: blood. The receptors here all came from a girl aged 10 to 17 who was a control in a study of pediatric ulcerative colitis.

This clone has only one observation. The chain carries TRBV9 and TRBJ1-5; maybe TRBD1 (5 bases). Germline V CDR1 and CDR2: SGDLS, YYNGEE. The CDR3 totals 14 residues. The germline V and J ends were trimmed by 5 bases and 0 bases, with 9 bases remaining between them. CDR3 region: CASSTGYSNQPQHF. The DNA for the CDR3 is TGTGCCAGCAGTACAGGTTATAGCAATCAGCCCCAGCATTTT.

CDR3 region: CASSPQYQETQYF. As DNA, the CDR3 is TGTGCCAGCAGTCCTCAGTACCAAGAGACCCAGTACTTC. This chain joins TRBV28 and TRBJ2-5; D gene uncertain. V was clipped by 5 bases and J by 0 bases, with 7 bases between them. Germline V lookup: CDR1 MDHEN, CDR2 SYDVKM. CDR3 length equals 13 residues.